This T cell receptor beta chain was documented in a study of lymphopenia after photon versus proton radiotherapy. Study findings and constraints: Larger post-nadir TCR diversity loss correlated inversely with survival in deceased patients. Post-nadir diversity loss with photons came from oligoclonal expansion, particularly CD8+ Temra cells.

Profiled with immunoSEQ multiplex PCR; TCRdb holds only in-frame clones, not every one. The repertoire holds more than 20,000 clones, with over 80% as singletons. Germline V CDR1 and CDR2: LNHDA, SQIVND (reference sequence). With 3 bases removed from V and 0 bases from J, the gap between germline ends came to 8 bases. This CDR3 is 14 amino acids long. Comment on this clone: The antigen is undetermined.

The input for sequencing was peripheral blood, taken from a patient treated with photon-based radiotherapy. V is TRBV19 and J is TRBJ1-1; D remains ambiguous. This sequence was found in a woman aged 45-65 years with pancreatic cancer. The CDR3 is CASSIKAMNTEAFF. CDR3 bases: TGTGCCAGTAGTATCAAGGCGATGAACACTGAAGCTTTCTTT.